The T cell receptor beta chain described here comes from a study of OX40 agonist ivuxolimab in advanced cancers. Germline CDR1 and CDR2: MNHEY and SVGAGI. The ends were cut back, 7 bases at V and 10 bases at J, with 20 bases in the middle. The CDR3 spans 15 residues. Data came from immunoSEQ multiplex PCR; TCRdb stores just in-frame clones and leaves some out. The sample lists under 80,000 clones; approximately 86% were seen once. The specimen was CD4+ or CD8+ T cells sorted from blood, collected in a trial of the OX40 agonist ivuxolimab. This rearrangement joins TRBV6-5 to TRBJ1-6; D gene uncertain. The source is an adult with an advanced solid tumor such as melanoma, head and neck, liver or kidney cancer. CDR3 amino acids: CASTLELNMRSPLHF. The CDR3 nucleotides read TGTGCCAGCACTTTGGAGCTAAATATGAGGTCACCCCTCCACTTT.